A selection of T cell receptor beta chains follows, all from one sample in a study of OX40 agonist ivuxolimab in advanced cancers. The table came from immunoSEQ multiplex PCR; TCRdb's copy has only in-frame clones and leaves some out. The table includes over 35,000 clones, about 89% detected once. The source material was CD4+ or CD8+ T cells sorted from blood, sampled in a trial of the OX40 agonist ivuxolimab. The source is an adult with an advanced solid tumor such as melanoma, head and neck, liver or kidney cancer. CDR3s include the opening cysteine and the closing phenylalanine or tryptophan. The D gene is left open where the match is weak. A row's size may be missing; if present it is once, few, many or a size class.

d_gene,j_gene,abundance,v_gene,CDR3nt,CDR3aa
.,TRBJ2-3,.,TRBV4-3,TGCGCCAGCAGCCAAGATGCCGCTTCCCCAGATACGCAGTATTTT,CASSQDAASPDTQYF
.,TRBJ1-5,.,TRBV28,TGTGCCAGCAGTTTTGGGGCATGGGGGCCCCAGCATTTT,CASSFGAWGPQHF
.,TRBJ1-5,once,TRBV6-5,TGTGCCAGCAGTTACTGGGACCGTCAGCCCCAGCATTTT,CASSYWDRQPQHF
TRBD2,TRBJ2-3,.,TRBV10-3,TGTGCCATCAGACCCCACGGGGGGGTCACAGATACGCAGTATTTT,CAIRPHGGVTDTQYF
.,TRBJ2-3,.,TRBV19,TGTGCCAGTAGTATAGGGACACAAAGCACAGATACGCAGTATTTT,CASSIGTQSTDTQYF
.,TRBJ2-7,.,TRBV30,TGTGCCTGGAGTGTAGGGTCCTACGAGCAGTACTTC,CAWSVGSYEQYF
TRBD2,TRBJ2-3,.,TRBV27,TGTGCCAGCAGTTCCGGGACTAGCGGGAGAGATACGCAGTATTTT,CASSSGTSGRDTQYF
.,TRBJ2-1,.,TRBV10-3,TGTGCCATCAGTGCCGAGACCTACAATGAGCAGTTCTTC,CAISAETYNEQFF
.,TRBJ1-2,.,TRBV6-5,TGTGCCAGCAGTTACGGGGGCTCGAACTATGGCTACACCTTC,CASSYGGSNYGYTF
.,TRBJ1-1,.,TRBV9,TGTGCCAGCAGCGTTGGAAAGAACACTGAAGCTTTCTTT,CASSVGKNTEAFF
.,TRBJ2-3,few,TRBV6-6,TGTGCCAGCAGTTCAGGGTTTTCAGGAGATACGCAGTATTTT,CASSSGFSGDTQYF
.,TRBJ2-7,.,TRBV19,TGTGCCAGTAGTATACAGGACCCCAACGAGCAGTACTTC,CASSIQDPNEQYF
.,TRBJ2-7,.,TRBV19,TGTGCCAGTAGTCATAGGGTCTTCTCCTACGAGCAGTACTTC,CASSHRVFSYEQYF
.,TRBJ2-1,.,TRBV21-1,TGTGCCAGCAGCAAAGGGCAGGTAAATGAGCAGTTCTTC,CASSKGQVNEQFF
.,TRBJ2-7,.,TRBV2,TGTGCCAGCAGTGAAACCGGGGACTACGAGCAGTACTTC,CASSETGDYEQYF
.,TRBJ2-5,.,TRBV25-1,TGTGCCAGCAGTGAATTATCGACAGACCAAGAGACCCAGTACTTC,CASSELSTDQETQYF
.,TRBJ1-2,.,TRBV19,TGTGCCAGTAGTGCCCCGGGGGGATTGGATGGCTACACCTTC,CASSAPGGLDGYTF
TRBD1,TRBJ1-1,.,TRBV27,TGTGCCAGCACCCCACTGGACAGGGGAGAAGCTTTCTTT,CASTPLDRGEAFF
.,TRBJ2-3,.,TRBV19,TGTGCCAGTAGTATGCTCGACACAGATACGCAGTATTTT,CASSMLDTDTQYF
TRBD1,TRBJ2-7,.,TRBV4-1,TGCGCCAGCAGCCAGGCCGGGACAGGGGGCTACGAGCAGTACTTC,CASSQAGTGGYEQYF
.,TRBJ1-5,.,TRBV6-5,TGTGCCAGTAGGGACCCCAAAAGGGGCCAGCCCCAGCATTTT,CASRDPKRGQPQHF
.,TRBJ2-1,.,TRBV20-1,TGCAGTGCTAGAGGAAGTAACAGGGAGTTCTTC,CSARGSNREFF
TRBD1,TRBJ1-2,.,TRBV27,TGTGCCAGCAGTTTTACAGGGGGGAACTATGGCTACACCTTC,CASSFTGGNYGYTF